This passage covers 21 T cell receptor beta chains from one sample sequenced in a study of cytomegalovirus exposure and HLA in healthy donors. A multiplex PCR was run with 60 Vbeta primers and 13 Jbeta primers. Measured with immunoSEQ multiplex PCR; TCRdb has only the in-frame clones, and not every one. The sample shows over 150,000 clones, about 81% of them seen only once. Sequencing input: PBMCs. Source of these receptors: a girl under 10 years old in good health and CMV-seropositive.

In this sample, this clone turned up a few times. This chain joins TRBV19 and TRBJ1-5; tentatively, D is TRBD1 (5 bases). The germline gives CDR1 LNHDA, CDR2 SQIVND (reference sequence). The V end was cut by 3 bases, the J end by 7 bases, with 10 bases between. The CDR3 has 13 residues. The CDR3 sequence: CASSIGGTQPQHF. CDR3 nucleotide sequence: TGTGCCAGTAGTATCGGGGGGACCCAGCCCCAGCATTTT.

This clone was counted between two and nine times. V usage is TRBV5-6 and J usage is TRBJ2-5; the D is unclear. There are 13 residues in the CDR3. Trimming shortened V by 0 bases and J by 5 bases, and 8 bases separated the two germline ends. The germline CDR1 and CDR2 sequences are SGHDT and YYEEEE. DNA for the CDR3: TGTGCCAGCAGCTTGGGAGCGAGGGAGACCCAGTACTTC. Translating gives CASSLGARETQYF.

The CDR3 DNA sequence: TGTGCCAGCTCACCACGGGTATTCTGGGGGGAGGACACTGAAGCTTTCTTT. The encoded protein is CASSPRVFWGEDTEAFF. J is TRBJ1-1 and V is TRBV18, with D possibly being TRBD1 (5 bases). CDR1 and CDR2 (germline): KGHSH, LQKENI. The CDR3 loop spans 17 amino acids. Trimming removed 1 base from V and 3 bases from J, with 18 bases in between.

This rearrangement joins TRBV30 to TRBJ2-7; 7 bases map to TRBD1. This CDR3 has 13 amino acids. Germline-derived CDR1 and CDR2 are GTSNPN and SVGIG (reference sequence). Trimming at V came to 4 bases and at J to 2 bases, leaving 5 bases not matched to a gene. The CDR3 coding sequence is TGTGCCTGGAATACAGGGGCTACCTACGAGCAGTACTTC. Its translation is CAWNTGATYEQYF.

The V call is TRBV9, the J call TRBJ2-5; weak D call: TRBD2 (6 bases). Trimming took 0 bases from V and 3 from J, leaving 21 bases between them. The CDR3 spans 18 residues. Germline CDR1 SGDLS, CDR2 YYNGEE. The CDR3, as DNA: TGTGCCAGCAGCGTAGCTAGCAGAGGGGACTCAGGTAAAGAGACCCAGTACTTC. Translation: CASSVASRGDSGKETQYF.

V is TRBV6-4 and J is TRBJ2-2; 8 positions match TRBD2. Germline CDR1 MRHNA, CDR2 SNTAGT. V was pared by 8 bases and J by 0 bases, with 2 bases of the junction left unmatched. CDR3 length equals 14 residues. CDR3 bases: TGTGCCAGCGAAGCGGGAGCGAACACCGGGGAGCTGTTTTTT. Protein sequence: CASEAGANTGELFF.

The V and J genes are TRBV5-5 and TRBJ2-5; 12 bases align to TRBD2. This CDR3 spans 18 amino acids. J was trimmed by 5 bases and V by 2 bases; bases with no gene match: 13. Germline CDR1 is SGHKS and CDR2 is YYEKEE (reference sequence). CDR3 bases: TGTGCCAGCAGCTTAGGGGGGCTAGCGGGAGGGCCGTGGGAGACCCAGTACTTC. This encodes CASSLGGLAGGPWETQYF.

Remarks on this clone: Other DNA variants within this sample encode the same CDR3. J is TRBJ2-7 and V is TRBV6-5, with TRBD2 as a possible D gene (5 bases). The V end was cut by 6 bases, the J end by 4 bases, with 7 bases between. CDR3 length equals 11 residues. CDR1 and CDR2 (germline): MNHEY, SVGAGI. In DNA, the CDR3 is TGTGCCAGCAGCCGGGGATACGAGCAGTACTTC. This translates into CASSRGYEQYF.

This chain uses TRBV9 with TRBJ2-5; D is uncertain. V was clipped by 0 bases and J by 5 bases, with 14 bases between them. This CDR3 is 15 amino acids long. Germline CDR1 SGDLS, CDR2 YYNGEE. In nucleotides, the CDR3 is TGTGCCAGCAGCGTAGGCCATTCGGGTATGGAGACCCAGTACTTC. Translating gives CASSVGHSGMETQYF.

This chain uses TRBV7-8 with TRBJ2-7; TRBD1 matches 7 bases. Germline values: CDR1 SGHVS, CDR2 FQNEAQ. The CDR3 is 13 amino acids. The V gene end was trimmed by 4 bases and the J gene end by 7 bases; junction bases not matched to a gene: 7. The CDR3 is CASSSRQGWEQYF. The CDR3 DNA follows: TGTGCCAGCAGCTCTAGACAGGGTTGGGAGCAGTACTTC.

J is TRBJ1-1 and V is TRBV28; TRBD1 is a possible D gene (5 bases). The CDR3 has 16 amino acids. V was shortened by 1 base and J by 0 bases, with 12 bases between the two germline ends. Germline values: CDR1 MDHEN, CDR2 SYDVKM. The DNA for the CDR3 is TGTGCCAGCAGTTTATCAAGCCCAGGGTTGAACACTGAAGCTTTCTTT. It is translated as CASSLSSPGLNTEAFF.

The rearrangement uses TRBV30 and TRBJ2-1; 10 bases agree with TRBD2. This CDR3 has 14 amino acids. The junction had 3 bases not matched to a gene; V was cut back by 2 bases and J by 5 bases. The germline V gene has CDR1 GTSNPN and CDR2 SVGIG (reference sequence). CDR3 sequence reads: CAWSPLAGNNEQFF. CDR3 DNA sequence: TGTGCCTGGAGTCCACTAGCGGGAAACAATGAGCAGTTCTTC.

The chain uses TRBV28 and TRBJ1-5, with D hard to call. The V gene lost 1 base and the J gene lost 8 bases, with 21 bases spanning the gap. Germline assignment: CDR1 MDHEN and CDR2 SYDVKM. The CDR3 spans 17 residues. The CDR3 protein is CASSLFSPLFYPEPQHF. CDR3 sequence (DNA): TGTGCCAGCAGTTTATTCTCCCCCCTCTTTTATCCCGAGCCCCAGCATTTT.

The chain carries TRBV5-1 and TRBJ1-5, with D hard to call. The CDR3 consists of 13 residues. The germline V gene encodes CDR1 SGHRS and CDR2 YFSETQ. Trimming stripped 4 bases from V and 8 bases from J, with 13 bases between. The CDR3 nucleotides read TGCGCCAGCAGCCCCCAACCGGGGAAGCCCCAGCATTTT. Translation: CASSPQPGKPQHF.

The chain employs TRBV10-2 and TRBJ2-1; a possible D gene is TRBD1 (7 bases). Trimming removed 7 bases at V and 2 bases at J, with 12 bases between. Germline CDR1 is WSHSY and CDR2 is SAAADI. The CDR3 is 14 amino acids. The CDR3 nucleotides are TGCGCCAGCATCGGAGGGGGCGCCTACAATGAGCAGTTCTTC. This gives the protein CASIGGGAYNEQFF.

The rearrangement uses TRBV19 and TRBJ2-1, with 9 positions matching TRBD2. Trimming took 3 bases from V and 2 from J; bases not matched to a gene: 2. Germline V gene lookup returns CDR1 LNHDA and CDR2 SQIVND (reference sequence). The CDR3 covers 15 residues. CDR3 in amino acids: CASSMTSGTYNEQFF. In DNA, the CDR3 is TGTGCCAGTAGTATGACTAGCGGAACCTACAATGAGCAGTTCTTC.

The rearrangement links TRBV19 to TRBJ1-5; D is unresolved. The germline V gene encodes CDR1 LNHDA and CDR2 SQIVND (reference sequence). V gave up 7 bases and J gave up 4 bases, with 20 bases separating them. The CDR3 extends over 16 amino acids. CDR3 sequence: CASTPRQVPENQPQHF. The CDR3 DNA follows: TGTGCCAGTACCCCCCGCCAGGTCCCAGAGAATCAGCCCCAGCATTTT.

The CDR3 region has the DNA TGTGCCAGCAGATTCAGGACTAGCGGAAAGCAGTACTTC. As protein: CASRFRTSGKQYF. V gene TRBV2 combines with J gene TRBJ2-7, with 10 positions matching TRBD2. Trimming at V came to 6 bases and at J to 8 bases, leaving 7 bases not matched to a gene. In germline, CDR1 is SNHLY, CDR2 FYNNEI. The CDR3 loop spans 13 amino acids.

J is TRBJ2-1 and V is TRBV6-8, with TRBD2 identical over 11 bases. The V and J ends lost 7 bases and 5 bases, in that order; junction bases with no gene match: 10. The CDR3 is 16 amino acids. Germline assignment: CDR1 MNHGY and CDR2 SAAAGT. CDR3 coding DNA: TGTGCCAGCACCCCCCTCTCTAGCGGGGGGAACAATGAGCAGTTCTTC. It translates to CASTPLSSGGNNEQFF.

The chain employs TRBV30 and TRBJ1-1; TRBD1 agrees at 8 bases. V dropped 3 bases and J dropped 3; count of bases not matched to a gene: 15. Germline V CDR1 and CDR2: GTSNPN, SVGIG (reference sequence). CDR3 length equals 17 residues. The DNA of the CDR3 is TGTGCCTGGAGCGGACCCGACAGGGGAAGGAGGGACACTGAAGCTTTCTTT. As protein: CAWSGPDRGRRDTEAFF.

This clone was found a few times. The chain combines TRBV6-1 with TRBJ2-3; tentatively, D is TRBD2 (7 bases). Deletions cut 3 bases from V and 2 bases from J, with 12 bases between. The CDR3 covers 15 residues. CDR1 and CDR2 from the germline V gene are MNHNS and SASEGT. The CDR3 DNA is TGTGCCAGCAGTGACGGGGGGCTGATCACAGATACGCAGTATTTT. It is translated as CASSDGGLITDTQYF.